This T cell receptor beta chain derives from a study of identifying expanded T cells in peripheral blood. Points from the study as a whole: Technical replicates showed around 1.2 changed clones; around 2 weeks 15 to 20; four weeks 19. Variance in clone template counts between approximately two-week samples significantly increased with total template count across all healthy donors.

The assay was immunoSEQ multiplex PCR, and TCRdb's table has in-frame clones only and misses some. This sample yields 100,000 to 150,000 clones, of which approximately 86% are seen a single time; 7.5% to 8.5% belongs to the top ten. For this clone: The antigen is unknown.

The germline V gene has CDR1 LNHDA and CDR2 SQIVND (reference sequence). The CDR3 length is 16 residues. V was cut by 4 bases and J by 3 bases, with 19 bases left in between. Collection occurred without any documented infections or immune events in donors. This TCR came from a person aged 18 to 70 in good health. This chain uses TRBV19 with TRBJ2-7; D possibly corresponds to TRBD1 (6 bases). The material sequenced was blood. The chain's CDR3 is CASSNGGPSAGYEQYF. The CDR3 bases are TGTGCCAGTAGTAATGGGGGCCCCTCGGCGGGCTACGAGCAGTACTTC.